These 13 T cell receptor beta chains were all obtained from the same sample, sequenced in a study of CD8 T cells in Susac syndrome. A quantity of about 0.5 to 1 ug RNA underwent reverse transcription using random hexamers. Each CDR3 protein is one row after TCRdb ran MiXCR on the immunoSEQ multiplex PCR reads. The table has about 180,000 distinct CDR3 sequences, 85% to 95% seen once. The material sequenced was CD8+ T cells from PBMCs. These receptors were obtained from a human donor with multiple sclerosis.

The chain uses TRBV2 and TRBJ2-7, with TRBD1 identical over 11 bases. Germline V gives CDR1 SNHLY, CDR2 FYNNEI. V shed 3 bases and J 4 bases; nucleotides not matched to a gene: 5. The CDR3 is 15 residues long. CDR3 sequence: CASSEWTGGSYEQYF. The CDR3 DNA reads as TGTGCCAGCAGTGAGTGGACAGGGGGCTCGTACGAGCAGTACTTC. Variable domain in full (rest from reference TRBV2 and TRBJ2-7): EPEVTQTPSHQVTQMGQEVILRCVPISNHLYFYWYRQILGQKVEFLVSFYNNEISEKSEIFDDQFSVERPDGSNFTLKIRSTKLEDSAMYFCASSEWTGGSYEQYFGPGTRLTVT.

The rearrangement links TRBV11-2 to TRBJ2-3; D unclear. This CDR3 is built from 13 residues. Trimming shortened V by 1 base and J by 7 bases, and 9 bases separated the two germline ends. Germline-derived CDR1 and CDR2 are SGHAT and FQNNGV. The CDR3 sequence is CASSLGFGYTQYF. CDR3 sequence (DNA): TGTGCCAGCAGCTTAGGTTTTGGCTATACGCAGTATTTT. The variable domain in full, completed from reference TRBV11-2 and TRBJ2-3, reads EAGVAQSPRYKIIEKRQSVAFWCNPISGHATLYWYQQILGQGPKLLIQFQNNGVVDDSQLPKDRFSAERLKGVDSTLKIQPAKLEDSAVYLCASSLGFGYTQYFGPGTRLTVL.

This chain links TRBV7-6 with TRBJ2-1, with TRBD2 matching 7 bases. J was trimmed by 10 bases and V by 5 bases; bases with no gene match: 14. Germline assignment: CDR1 SGHVS and CDR2 FNYEAQ. The CDR3 is made up of 15 amino acids. DNA of the CDR3: TGTGCCAGCAGCCCCGGCCTAGCGGACCTCAGCGAGCAGTTCTTC. It is translated as CASSPGLADLSEQFF.

The CDR3 nucleotides read TGTGCCAGCAGCGTTTTTCTCGGCAATGAGCAGTTCTTC. It codes for CASSVFLGNEQFF. The chain recombines TRBV9 with TRBJ2-1; D remains ambiguous. Trimming shortened V by 2 bases and J by 6 bases, and 9 bases separated the two germline ends. CDR3 size: 13 residues. Germline-derived CDR1 and CDR2 are SGDLS and YYNGEE.

The DNA for the CDR3 is TGTGCCAGCTCACCACCGGAGGAGTCACCAAAAGCTTTCTTT. Amino acids: CASSPPEESPKAFF. The genes are TRBV18 and TRBJ1-1, with no clear D. With 0 bases removed from V and 9 bases from J, the gap between germline ends came to 14 bases. This CDR3 region has 14 residues. CDR1 is KGHSH, CDR2 LQKENI, per germline.

J is TRBJ1-2 and V is TRBV27, with TRBD1 as a possible D gene (6 bases). The CDR3 totals 14 residues. Trimming removed 6 bases at V and 4 bases at J, with 15 bases between. CDR1 MNHEY and CDR2 SMNVEV come from the germline V gene (reference sequence). The CDR3 DNA reads TGTGCCAGCAGCACAACAGGGAATCCCTATGGCTACACCTTC. Its translation: CASSTTGNPYGYTF.

The CDR3 loop is CASSQDGGDYNEQFF. CDR3 nucleotides: TGCGCCAGCAGCCAAGACGGCGGAGACTACAATGAGCAGTTCTTC. The rearrangement joins TRBV4-1 to TRBJ2-1; D gene ambiguous. Germline CDR1 MGHRA, CDR2 YSYEKL. The CDR3 sequence is 15 residues long. Between the trimmed V and J ends, which lost 0 bases and 3 bases, there was a span of 9 bases.

The chain is built from TRBV25-1 and TRBJ2-5; 8 bases fit TRBD1. Germline V gene sequence: CDR1 MGHDK, CDR2 SYGVNS. V lost 2 bases, J lost 1 base, and 0 bases stayed unmatched. The CDR3 has 14 residues. The CDR3 protein is CASSEGTGQETQYF. DNA for the CDR3: TGTGCCAGCAGTGAAGGGACAGGCCAAGAGACCCAGTACTTC.

The V call is TRBV6-6, the J call TRBJ2-7; D remains unclear. Germline V gene data show CDR1 as MNHNY and CDR2 as SVGAGI (reference sequence). The CDR3 runs to 11 residues. V was trimmed by 2 bases and J by 7 bases, leaving 6 bases between them. The CDR3 protein is CASSYNGEQYF. DNA for the CDR3: TGTGCCAGCAGTTACAATGGAGAGCAGTACTTC.

The chain joins TRBV3-1 to TRBJ2-7, with D possibly being TRBD1 (5 bases). V lost 5 bases and J 7 bases, leaving 21 bases between the germline ends. This CDR3 has 15 residues. Germline assignment: CDR1 LGHDT and CDR2 YNNKEL (reference sequence). The CDR3 bases are TGTGCCAGCAGCTACCGGGTCCATTTACAGGATGAGCAGTACTTC. Translating it yields CASSYRVHLQDEQYF.

The chain recombines TRBV15 with TRBJ2-3; 7 nucleotides agree with TRBD1. Unmatched junction bases numbered 8, after V lost 2 bases and J lost 3 bases. This CDR3 has 16 amino acids. Germline values: CDR1 LNHNV, CDR2 YYDKDF (reference sequence). The CDR3 loop reads CATSRSRTGATDTQYF. For the CDR3, the DNA is TGTGCCACCAGCAGATCACGGACAGGAGCTACAGATACGCAGTATTTT.

J is TRBJ2-5 and V is TRBV13; D might be TRBD2 (7 bases). The CDR3 runs 15 residues. The V gene lost 5 bases and the J gene lost 5 bases, with 18 bases spanning the gap. Germline lookup yields CDR1 PRHDT and CDR2 FYEKMQ (reference sequence). CDR3 sequence (DNA): TGTGCCAGCAGCGTCAACGGGGGGCACAGGGAGACCCAGTACTTC. This sequence encodes CASSVNGGHRETQYF.

The chain has TRBV12-3 or TRBV12-4 and TRBJ2-3; D is perhaps TRBD1 (6 bases). Deletions cut 4 bases from V and 3 bases from J, with 20 bases between. The CDR3 covers 17 residues. This chain's CDR3 is CASSSADTGWGTDTQYF. The DNA for the CDR3 is TGTGCCAGCAGTTCGGCAGATACAGGGTGGGGGACAGATACGCAGTATTTT.